These T cell receptor beta chains were read from a single sample in a study of T cell responses to AZD1222 COVID-19 vaccine. Sequencing used immunoSEQ multiplex PCR; TCRdb keeps in-frame clones, though not all of them. Among 150,000 to 190,000 clones, approximately 90% were seen once, and the ten largest hold 1.5%. The sample was peripheral blood, taken 28 days after the second AZD1222 dose. All receptors derive from an adult who received the AZD1222 COVID-19 vaccine. The CDR3 runs from the conserved cysteine through the conserved F or W. The D gene is left open where the match is weak. Only part of the rows carry a size: once, few, many, or a class if the clone is expanded.

J gene | D gene | V gene | clone size | CDR3 DNA | CDR3 protein
TRBJ1-1 | NA | TRBV28 | NA | TGTGCCAGCAGTCCGGTACAGGGTACCACTGAAGCTTTCTTT | CASSPVQGTTEAFF
TRBJ1-1 | NA | TRBV5-1 | once | TGCGCCAGCAGCAAAGGACAGACAAACACTGAAGCTTTCTTT | CASSKGQTNTEAFF
TRBJ1-6 | NA | TRBV25-1 | NA | TGTGCCAGCAGTGAGAAGACAGGCAATTCACCCCTCCACTTT | CASSEKTGNSPLHF
TRBJ2-1 | NA | TRBV19 | NA | TGTGCCAGTAGTTGGGGGGGCGGTGAGCAGTTCTTC | CASSWGGGEQFF
TRBJ2-3 | NA | TRBV9 | NA | TGTGCCAGCAGCGACAGCGCGTCCACGCAGTATTTT | CASSDSASTQYF
TRBJ2-7 | NA | TRBV10-3 | NA | TGTGCCATCAGTGAAAAGCCTGTGTACAGCGACGAGCAGTACTTC | CAISEKPVYSDEQYF
TRBJ1-4 | NA | TRBV7-9 | NA | TGTGCCAGCAGCCTTCGCGCGGAGGACACTAATGAAAAACTGTTTTTT | CASSLRAEDTNEKLFF
TRBJ2-3 | TRBD2 | TRBV30 | NA | TGTGCCTGGAGCTCGGGTGGGACTAGCCCCACAGATACGCAGTATTTT | CAWSSGGTSPTDTQYF
TRBJ1-2 | NA | TRBV27 | NA | TGTGCCAGCAGTTTTGCGAGTTCTAACTATGGCTACACCTTC | CASSFASSNYGYTF
TRBJ1-5 | NA | TRBV7-2 | once | TGTGCCAGCAGCCCCCGGGGGCCCAGCAATCAGCCCCAGCATTTT | CASSPRGPSNQPQHF
TRBJ2-5 | NA | TRBV7-9 | NA | TGTGCCAGCAGCTTAGGTCGAGGTTCTGGGCTCCAAGAGACCCAGTACTTC | CASSLGRGSGLQETQYF
TRBJ1-5 | NA | TRBV7-8 | NA | TGTGCCAGCAGCTTAGAACGCGGGGCGAATCAGCCCCAGCATTTT | CASSLERGANQPQHF
TRBJ1-5 | TRBD1 | TRBV4-1 | NA | TGCGCCAGCAGCCAAAGACAGGGGATCAATCAGCCCCAGCATTTT | CASSQRQGINQPQHF
TRBJ1-1 | NA | TRBV3-1/TRBV3-2 | NA | TGTGCCAGCAGCCGGGGCAGGCTTGATACTGAAGCTTTCTTT | CASSRGRLDTEAFF
TRBJ1-2 | TRBD1 | TRBV5-4 | once | TGTGCCAGTTGGACCGGTACAGGGGGAAGTTCTTATGGCTACACCTTC | CASWTGTGGSSYGYTF
TRBJ2-5 | NA | TRBV18 | NA | TGTGCCAGCTCACCGGAGGGGGGCCAAGAGACCCAGTACTTC | CASSPEGGQETQYF
TRBJ1-4 | TRBD1 | TRBV5-6 | few | TGTGCCAGCAGCTTGGACGCCAGGGGGGTATTCGGTGAAAAACTGTTTTTT | CASSLDARGVFGEKLFF
TRBJ2-1 | NA | TRBV11-2 | NA | TGTGCCAGCAGCATACAGAACTACAATGAGCAGTTCTTC | CASSIQNYNEQFF
TRBJ2-1 | TRBD1 | TRBV9 | NA | TGTGCCAGCAGCGCCTCCGGGACAGACAACAATGAGCAGTTCTTC | CASSASGTDNNEQFF
TRBJ1-2 | NA | TRBV9 | once | TGTGCCAGCAGCGTAGATGGGGGAGGAGGGGTCGGCTACACCTTC | CASSVDGGGGVGYTF
TRBJ2-1 | TRBD2 | TRBV11-3 | NA | TGTGCCAGCAGCTTATCTAGCGGGGGCACCTACAATGAGCAGTTCTTC | CASSLSSGGTYNEQFF
TRBJ1-5 | TRBD1 | TRBV2 | NA | TGTGCCAGCAGTGAAGCCCTTTCCGGGACAGGGAGCAATCAGCCCCAGCATTTT | CASSEALSGTGSNQPQHF
TRBJ2-1 | NA | TRBV3-1/TRBV3-2 | NA | TGTGCCAGCAGCCAGATTATAGTAGGGAGTGAGCAGTTCTTC | CASSQIIVGSEQFF
TRBJ2-7 | NA | TRBV7-9 | NA | TGTGCCAGCAGCCTTCCGGGCCACACCTACGAGCAGTACTTC | CASSLPGHTYEQYF
TRBJ1-5 | NA | TRBV5-1 | NA | TGCGCCAGCAGGGAAGGGGGTGGCAATCAGCCCCAGCATTTT | CASREGGGNQPQHF
TRBJ2-6 | NA | TRBV19 | NA | TGTGCCAGTAGTGTGTACAGCTCTGGGGCCAACGTCCTGACTTTC | CASSVYSSGANVLTF
TRBJ2-3 | NA | TRBV4-1 | NA | TGCGCCAGCAGCTTCTATCATTCGCTCCCCCCCACAGATACGCAGTATTTT | CASSFYHSLPPTDTQYF
TRBJ2-5 | NA | TRBV21-1 | NA | TGTGCCAGCAGCAAGCACAAATCCCGGGCCCAACAAGAGACCCAGTACTTC | CASSKHKSRAQQETQYF
TRBJ1-4 | TRBD1 | TRBV4-1 | NA | TGCGCCAGCAGCCCTCTCCCCCACAGGGGGCAGGGAGAAAAACTGTTTTTT | CASSPLPHRGQGEKLFF
TRBJ2-3 | TRBD2 | TRBV5-3 | NA | TGTGCCAGAAGCTTGGACGGACTAGCGGGGGCCACCACAGATACGCAGTATTTT | CARSLDGLAGATTDTQYF
TRBJ1-1 | NA | TRBV18 | NA | TGTGCCAGCTCACCAATTGAGCAGGGAGGGACTGAAGCTTTCTTT | CASSPIEQGGTEAFF
TRBJ2-3 | NA | TRBV2 | NA | TGTGCCAGCTCAGGTGACGGTACAATGCGAACGCAGTATTTT | CASSGDGTMRTQYF
TRBJ2-1 | TRBD1 | TRBV5-5 | once | TGTGCCAGCAGCTTGAGGGACAGAAGTAACAATGAGCAGTTCTTC | CASSLRDRSNNEQFF
TRBJ1-2 | NA | TRBV28 | NA | TGTGCCAGCAGTTTAGGGGGGCAACGTGGCGGCTACACCTTC | CASSLGGQRGGYTF
TRBJ1-5 | TRBD1 | TRBV9 | NA | TGTGCCAGCAGCGGGCCGGGACAGGGCAATCAGCCCCAGCATTTT | CASSGPGQGNQPQHF
TRBJ2-2 | NA | TRBV18 | NA | TGTGCCAGCTCACCACAGGCGAACACCGGGGAGCTGTTTTTT | CASSPQANTGELFF
TRBJ2-1 | TRBD2 | TRBV5-1 | NA | TGCGCCAGCAGCTTGGCCAGCGGGAGCTCCTACAATGAGCAGTTCTTC | CASSLASGSSYNEQFF
TRBJ2-3 | NA | TRBV5-1 | NA | TGCGCCAGCAGCTTGGACAGTCATTCCGATACGCAGTATTTT | CASSLDSHSDTQYF
TRBJ1-1 | TRBD1 | TRBV2 | NA | TGTGCCAGCACCCGTTGGACAGGAAACACTGAAGCTTTCTTT | CASTRWTGNTEAFF
TRBJ1-1 | NA | TRBV6-5 | NA | TGTGCCAGCAGACGCAGGACTGGCACTGAAGCTTTCTTT | CASRRRTGTEAFF
TRBJ1-4 | NA | TRBV30 | NA | TGTGCCTGGAGTGCGGGGGGCCGGAATGAAAAACTGTTTTTT | CAWSAGGRNEKLFF
TRBJ2-1 | NA | TRBV27 | NA | TGTGCCAGCAGTTTAATGACAGACAATGAGCAGTTCTTC | CASSLMTDNEQFF
TRBJ2-7 | NA | TRBV14 | once | TGTGCCAGCAGCCAAGGTCGAGCCTACGAGCAGTACTTC | CASSQGRAYEQYF